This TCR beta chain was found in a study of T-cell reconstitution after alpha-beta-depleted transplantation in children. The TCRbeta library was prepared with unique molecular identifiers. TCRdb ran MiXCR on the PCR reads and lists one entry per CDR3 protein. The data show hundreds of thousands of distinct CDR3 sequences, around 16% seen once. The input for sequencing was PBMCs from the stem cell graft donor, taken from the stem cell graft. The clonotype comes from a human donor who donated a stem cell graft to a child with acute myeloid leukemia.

The CDR3 sequence: CASSFLSVSYNSPLHF. The CDR3 DNA reads TGTGCCAGCAGCTTTCTATCCGTATCCTATAATTCACCCCTCCACTTT. This chain uses TRBV5-5 with TRBJ1-6, with D unresolved. The V end lost 2 bases, the J end lost 1 base, and 10 bases lay between the germline ends. The length of the CDR3 is 16 residues. CDR1 and CDR2 from the germline V gene are SGHKS and YYEKEE (reference sequence).